This TCR beta chain was recovered during a study of shared clonotypes between healthy human individuals. Notes on the study in general: The diversity represented, both genetic and in exposure history, was limited by few donors.

In germline, CDR1 is SGHTA, CDR2 FQGNSA. The V end was cut by 5 bases, the J end by 3 bases, with 8 bases between. This CDR3 region has 12 residues. Unsorted PBMC DNA went through sequencing on ten immunoSEQ deep assay plates. Repertoires were generated with immunoSEQ multiplex PCR, while TCRdb's copy carries only in-frame clones and drops some. The sample contains under 600,000 clones, roughly 72% of which appear only once. This clone was seen only a few times. Its specificity is unknown. The rearrangement joins TRBV7-2 to TRBJ2-7; no clear D. This TCR came from a woman in her thirties or forties in good health. Some clones in this sample may be carry-over from other donors' samples. Sequenced input: PBMCs. CDR3 loop: CASSRDHYEQYF. The CDR3 DNA follows: TGTGCCAGCAGCAGGGATCACTACGAGCAGTACTTC.